Given below is one T cell receptor (beta chain) in context. Its antigen is unknown. Per-nucleotide qualities are absent, and no much larger clonotype sits a single base away. V and J are trimmed by 0 bases and 0 bases, and the gene matches miss 2 bases of the junction. From the cysteine up to the phenylalanine, the CDR3 has a length of 17 residues. The read is trimmed to its CDR3 DNA, 51 bases read in frame from base 1. CDR1 and CDR2 are read off the germline V gene as LGHNA and YSLEER. The sample comes from a study of response to subunit inactivated influenza vaccine (dated by TCRdb to 2016 to 2018). At the level of the whole study: Deep quantitative T cell receptor repertoire profiling was used in the study to track responses to a trivalent subunit inactivated influenza vaccine.

Libraries were constructed by RT-PCR. Reads for this sample came from an Illumina HiSeq 2500. TCRdb applied fastp at Q25 and MiXCR to the public reads, then kept only in-frame beta chains. Entries are consolidated by CDR3 protein sequence, retaining the most common genes and DNA. The sample records 800,000 to 1,000,000 distinct CDR3 sequences, less than 25% of which are singletons. The ten largest clones take up roughly a tenth of the sample. On the study overall, not on this receptor specifically: It was suggested by the authors that each seasonal influenza vaccination may recruit only a limited number of new T cells.

The source was PBMCs from blood, collected 4 to 6 days after vaccination. The sequence derives from a man over 45 who received an inactivated influenza vaccine. Donor details come from another sample of the same person, matched by shared clones. The rearrangement joined TRBV4-3 to TRBJ2-1; 10 central nucleotides agree with TRBD2. In nucleotides, the sequence is TGCGCCAGCAGCCAAGAACCTAGCGGGAGCTCCTACAATGAGCAGTTCTTC. Its product reads: CASSQEPSGSSYNEQFF.